The 26 T cell receptor beta chains below were found in one sample sequenced in a study of T cell clonality in common variable immunodeficiency. Study-wide results and limits: Common variable immunodeficiency TCR beta sequences reportedly had fewer deletions and N-nucleotide insertions.

Sequencing was performed with immunoSEQ multiplex PCR; in TCRdb, only in-frame clones are kept and a portion is missing. The sample contains roughly 25,000 clones, none occurring once; around 10% lies in the top ten. These receptors have no identified antigens. The sample was peripheral blood mononuclear cells. The receptors originated from a human donor with common variable immunodeficiency.

In this sample, this clone turned up many times. The read is 3 residues too short to cover the CDR3 end, so that end is filled in from the germline J gene. The chain has TRBV10-3 and TRBJ1-1; 7 bases map to TRBD1. The germline V gene has CDR1 ENHRY and CDR2 SYGVKD. The CDR3 is made up of 15 amino acids. The ends lost 6 bases at V and 1 base at J; junction bases unmatched: 8. The CDR3 sequence: CAIRTTGAGNTEAFF. The covered CDR3 bases are TGTGCCATCAGAACTACAGGGGCGGGGAACACTGAA.

This clone was detected many times. Read sequence stops 3 residues before the CDR3 end, and the germline J gene provides the missing end. The V call is TRBV6-2 or TRBV6-3, the J call TRBJ2-7; D is unclear. V gave up 5 bases and J gave up 4 bases, with 12 bases separating them. This CDR3 region has 13 residues. Germline CDR1 and CDR2: MNHEY and SVGEGT. The CDR3 here is CASSEPIPYEQYF. Partial CDR3 DNA: TGTGCCAGCAGTGAGCCTATCCCATACGAG.

In its sample, this clone was seen a few times. The CDR3 extends 3 residues past the end of the read, so its final part is completed from the germline J gene. The chain links TRBV5-1 to TRBJ2-3; D gene uncertain. The CDR3 contains 14 residues. The germline V and J ends were trimmed by 5 bases and 0 bases, with 10 bases remaining between them. Germline CDR1 is SGHRS and CDR2 is YFSETQ. Partial CDR3 DNA: TGCGCCAGCAGATACAGAGCTAGCACAGATACG. As protein: CASRYRASTDT. The full-length CDR3 reads as CASRYRASTDTQYF.

This clone has ten or more counts. The read halts 3 residues ahead of the CDR3 end, with the missing end drawn from the germline J gene. The chain is built from TRBV24-1 and TRBJ2-1; 7 bases map to TRBD2. The CDR3 has 15 residues. The junction had 5 bases not matched to a gene; V was cut back by 4 bases and J by 3 bases. Germline V lookup: CDR1 KGHDR, CDR2 SFDVKD. CDR3 sequence: CATSDPSGNYNEQFF. CDR3 DNA, as far as it was read: TGTGCCACCAGTGACCCAAGCGGGAACTACAATGAG.

This clone was observed at least ten times. The read halts 3 residues ahead of the CDR3 end, with the missing end drawn from the germline J gene. This chain joins TRBV6-2 or TRBV6-3 and TRBJ2-5; D ambiguous. Between the trimmed V and J ends, which lost 2 bases and 1 base, there was a span of 11 bases. This CDR3 contains 15 residues. Germline lookup yields CDR1 MNHEY and CDR2 SVGEGT. The CDR3 DNA, read in part, is TGTGCCAGCAGTTACCCGAGGCGGTCCCAAGAGACC. This sequence encodes CASSYPRRSQET. The entire CDR3 protein is CASSYPRRSQETQYF.

The table lists this clone with many counts. The read terminates 3 residues ahead of where the CDR3 ends, so the germline J gene completes it. J is TRBJ2-5 and V is TRBV14, with 9 bases identical to TRBD2. CDR1 SGHDN and CDR2 FVKESK come from the germline V gene. The CDR3 is 16 amino acids. Losses at the gene ends were 4 bases for V and 1 base for J; bases not matched to a gene: 7. CDR3 DNA, as far as it was read: TGTGCCAGCAGCCCTACTTTACTAGCGGGCCAAGAGACC. Translating gives CASSPTLLAGQET. The full CDR3 reads CASSPTLLAGQETQYF.

This clone was counted between two and nine times. The observed sequence ends 3 residues before the CDR3 terminus, with the missing tail filled in from the germline J gene. This chain uses TRBV7-9 with TRBJ1-2; D unresolved. The germline V and J ends were trimmed by 5 bases and 4 bases, with 14 bases remaining between them. CDR1 SEHNR and CDR2 FQNEAQ come from the germline V gene (reference sequence). The CDR3 covers 14 residues. The DNA read from the CDR3 is TGTGCCAGCAGCCCGCGGGCTACCCTCTATGGC. Translating it yields CASSPRATLYG. The whole CDR3 is CASSPRATLYGYTF.

This clone was counted between two and nine times. The read halts 3 residues ahead of the CDR3 end, with the missing end drawn from the germline J gene. The chain carries TRBV4-2 and TRBJ2-7; 8 bases are a match to TRBD2. Germline CDR1 is LGHNA and CDR2 is YNFKEQ. V shed 2 bases, J shed 2 bases, and the junction held 5 bases outside the gene matches. This CDR3 region has 15 residues. The sequenced part of the CDR3 DNA is TGTGCCAGCAGCCAACAAACTAGCGGTGCCTACGAG. Its translation: CASSQQTSGAYE. The whole CDR3 sequence is CASSQQTSGAYEQYF.

This clone was observed a few times. Coverage ceases 3 residues before the CDR3 finishes, and the germline J gene fills in the end. The rearrangement uses TRBV19 and TRBJ2-1; D gene uncertain. The CDR3 loop spans 11 amino acids. V shed 7 bases and J shed 6 bases, with 7 bases lying between them. Germline lookup yields CDR1 LNHDA and CDR2 SQIVND (reference sequence). CDR3 DNA (partial): TGTGCCAGTAAATCGGTCAATGAG. This translates into CASKSVNE. The entire CDR3 is CASKSVNEQFF.

This clone was seen ten or more times. The read ends 3 residues shy of where the CDR3 ends; the end is completed using the germline J gene. The genes are TRBV29-1 and TRBJ1-1, with 9 bases fitting TRBD1. This CDR3 has 13 amino acids. CDR1 is SQVTM and CDR2 is ANQGSEA in the germline V gene. CDR3 sequence: CSVEEGTGSSAFF. The DNA read from the CDR3 is TGCAGCGTTGAAGAGGGGACAGGGTCTTCG.

This clone has a count of ten or more. The CDR3 is CASSRGGAGNNEQFF. CDR3 DNA (partial): TGTGCCAGCAGCCGCGGTGGAGCCGGAAACAATGAG. The chain is built from TRBV7-8 and TRBJ2-1, with no clear D. The read halts 3 residues ahead of the CDR3 end, with the missing end drawn from the germline J gene. V was clipped by 5 bases and J by 5 bases, with 16 bases between them. The CDR3 has 15 amino acids. Germline CDR1 and CDR2: SGHVS and FQNEAQ. The variable domain in full, completed from reference TRBV7-8 and TRBJ2-1, reads GAGVSQSPRYKVAKRGQDVALRCDPISGHVSLFWYQQALGQGPEFLTYFQNEAQLDKSGLPSDRFFAERPEGSVSTLKIQRTQQEDSAVYLCASSRGGAGNNEQFFGPGTRLTVL.

The DNA read from the CDR3 is TGTGCCTGGAGTGACAGGGGGAGGGCCGAG. Protein: CAWSDRGRAE. From start to end, the CDR3 is CAWSDRGRAEQYF. The V and J genes are TRBV30 and TRBJ2-7; D perhaps matches TRBD1 (8 bases). The read comes to an end 3 residues before the CDR3 does, leaving the germline J gene to fill in the end. V dropped 1 base and J dropped 6 bases, with 13 bases sitting between them. Per germline, CDR1 GTSNPN and CDR2 SVGIG (reference sequence). CDR3 length: 13 residues.

This clone was observed a few times. With the read ending 3 residues before the CDR3 end, the germline J gene is used to fill in that end. This rearrangement joins TRBV29-1 to TRBJ2-1; TRBD2 might be the D (6 bases). Germline loops: CDR1 SQVTM, CDR2 ANQGSEA. V was clipped by 2 bases and J by 0 bases, with 11 bases between them. The CDR3 loop spans 15 amino acids. The CDR3 sequence is CSVEFAGSSYNEQFF. Partial CDR3 DNA: TGCAGCGTTGAATTTGCGGGGAGCTCCTACAATGAG.

In its sample, this clone was seen a few times. The CDR3 extends 3 residues past the end of the read, so its final part is completed from the germline J gene. This chain joins TRBV7-3 and TRBJ1-5, with no clear D. The germline CDR1 and CDR2 sequences are SGHTA and FQGTGA. V lost 11 bases to trimming and J lost 6 bases, with 14 bases between them. The CDR3 contains 12 residues. CDR3 bases read: TGTGCCGGTCCCCGGTTATTTCAGCCC. Its protein product is CAGPRLFQP. The entire CDR3 protein is CAGPRLFQPQHF.

This clone was detected ten times or more. With the read ending 3 residues before the CDR3 end, the germline J gene is used to fill in that end. The chain links TRBV19 to TRBJ2-7; 11 bases are shared with TRBD2. Per the germline V gene, CDR1 is LNHDA and CDR2 is SQIVND (reference sequence). Trimming removed 5 bases from V and 0 bases from J; junction bases left unmatched: 6. The CDR3 is 16 residues long. CDR3 sequence: CASSVTGTSGSYEQYF. The CDR3 DNA, read in part, is TGTGCCAGTAGTGTCACCGGGACTAGCGGCTCCTACGAG.

This clone occurred a few times. The read terminates 3 residues ahead of where the CDR3 ends, so the germline J gene completes it. V usage is TRBV7-2 and J usage is TRBJ1-2; perhaps TRBD1 as D (6 bases). V was trimmed by 4 bases and J by 6 bases, leaving 12 bases between them. The CDR3 is 13 amino acids. Germline V gene data show CDR1 as SGHTA and CDR2 as FQGNSA. This CDR3 is CASSSWEGDGYTF. CDR3 bases read: TGTGCCAGCAGCTCTTGGGAGGGGGATGGC.

The table lists this clone with many counts. The read halts 3 residues ahead of the CDR3 end, with the missing end drawn from the germline J gene. The rearrangement uses TRBV30 and TRBJ2-1, with 7 positions matching TRBD1. V shed 2 bases and J 0 bases; nucleotides not matched to a gene: 4. This CDR3 region has 15 residues. CDR1 is GTSNPN and CDR2 is SVGIG in the germline V gene (reference sequence). The CDR3: CAWSKRGPSYNEQFF. The DNA read from the CDR3 is TGTGCCTGGAGTAAGAGGGGGCCCTCCTACAATGAG. Together with reference TRBV30 and TRBJ2-1, the CDR3 gives the full variable domain: SQTIHQWPATLVQPVGSPLSLECTVEGTSNPNLYWYRQAAGRGLQLLFYSVGIGQISSEVPQNLSASRPQDRQFILSSKKLLLSDSGFYLCAWSKRGPSYNEQFFGPGTRLTVL.

As for this clone: From the germline J gene comes the end of the CDR3, since the read stops 3 residues before it. The chain carries TRBV6-1 and TRBJ1-2; 9 bases are shared with TRBD1. The germline gives CDR1 MNHNS, CDR2 SASEGT. The CDR3 has 13 residues. The sequenced CDR3 bases are TGTGCCAGCAGCGAACAGGGGGCGCTGGGC. Its protein product is CASSEQGALG. The whole CDR3 is CASSEQGALGYTF.

At least ten counts were recorded for this clone. The CDR3 goes on 3 residues after the read ends, and that part is filled in from the germline J gene. The rearrangement joins TRBV19 to TRBJ1-6, with TRBD1 matching 8 bases. This CDR3 is 14 amino acids long. Germline trimming cut 2 bases from V and 7 bases from J; bases unmatched to any gene: 1. CDR1 and CDR2 (germline): LNHDA, SQIVND (reference sequence). CDR3 DNA (partial): TGTGCCAGTAGTATAAACAGGGGGAATTCACCC. Its translation: CASSINRGNSP. The whole CDR3 sequence is CASSINRGNSPLHF.

With regard to this clone: Sequencing ends 3 residues short of the CDR3 end; the germline J gene provides the rest. The chain employs TRBV5-1 and TRBJ1-3, with TRBD1 matching over 7 bases. This CDR3 spans 16 amino acids. V gave up 4 bases and J gave up 2 bases; unmatched junction bases: 9. Germline values: CDR1 SGHRS, CDR2 YFSETQ. The CDR3 sequence: CASSTPQGGTGNTIYF. The DNA read from the CDR3 is TGCGCCAGCAGCACCCCCCAGGGGGGAACTGGAAACACC.

This clone was counted between two and nine times. The read ends 3 residues early relative to the CDR3; the germline J gene fills the gap. The chain uses TRBV7-9 and TRBJ2-7; perhaps TRBD2 as D (7 bases). V was cut by 5 bases and J by 0 bases, with 14 bases left in between. The germline V gene has CDR1 SEHNR and CDR2 FQNEAQ (reference sequence). This CDR3 contains 15 residues. The CDR3 reads CASSGKGGGSYEQYF. CDR3 DNA, as far as it was read: TGTGCCAGCAGCGGGAAGGGGGGGGGCTCCTACGAG.

On this clone: The CDR3 end lies 3 residues beyond the end of the read and is filled in from the germline J gene. V is TRBV2 and J is TRBJ1-3; no firm D call. The CDR3 length is 13 residues. V lost 6 bases and J 2 bases, leaving 8 bases between the germline ends. Germline CDR1 SNHLY, CDR2 FYNNEI. The CDR3 sequence is CASRESAGNTIYF. The part of the CDR3 DNA that was read is TGTGCCAGCAGGGAGAGCGCTGGAAACACC. The complete variable domain, with remaining parts taken from reference TRBV2 and TRBJ1-3, reads EPEVTQTPSHQVTQMGQEVILRCVPISNHLYFYWYRQILGQKVEFLVSFYNNEISEKSEIFDDQFSVERPDGSNFTLKIRSTKLEDSAMYFCASRESAGNTIYFGEGSWLTVV.

This clone was recorded many times. The observed sequence ends 3 residues before the CDR3 terminus, with the missing tail filled in from the germline J gene. J is TRBJ2-1 and V is TRBV5-1; TRBD2 matches at 11 bases. V lost 2 bases and J lost 6; bases outside the gene matches: 4. This CDR3 has 15 residues. Per germline, CDR1 SGHRS and CDR2 YFSETQ. The chain's CDR3 is CASSFSGRAGNEQFF. The part of the CDR3 DNA that was read is TGCGCCAGCAGCTTTAGCGGGAGGGCCGGCAATGAG.

This clone has a handful of counts. Read data end 3 residues before the CDR3 end; the end is taken from the germline J gene. V and J are TRBV30 and TRBJ1-6; D is perhaps TRBD1 (5 bases). Germline lookup yields CDR1 GTSNPN and CDR2 SVGIG (reference sequence). This CDR3 has 12 residues. CDR3 DNA (partial): TGTGCCTGGTGGCCCGCCGCGGGGGCC. Translated: CAWWPAAGA. The full CDR3 protein reads CAWWPAAGALHF.

This clone has at least ten counts. The CDR3 end lies 3 residues beyond the end of the read and is filled in from the germline J gene. The chain carries TRBV29-1 and TRBJ1-4, with unresolved D. V was cut by 5 bases and J by 3 bases, with 13 bases left in between. Per germline, CDR1 SQVTM and CDR2 ANQGSEA. This CDR3 region has 14 residues. The DNA read from the CDR3 is TGCAGCGTTTGGAATCTTACAGCTAATGAAAAA. It codes for CSVWNLTANEK. The complete CDR3 sequence is CSVWNLTANEKLFF.

This clone was observed a handful of times. With the read ending 3 residues before the CDR3 end, the germline J gene is used to fill in that end. The chain employs TRBV19 and TRBJ1-2, with 7 nucleotides matching TRBD1. There are 16 residues in the CDR3. The germline CDR1 and CDR2 sequences are LNHDA and SQIVND (reference sequence). J was trimmed by 4 bases and V by 7 bases; bases with no gene match: 15. The chain's CDR3 is CASTPPNPGTAYGYTF. The covered CDR3 bases are TGTGCCAGTACCCCTCCAAATCCGGGGACAGCCTATGGC.